These 4 T cell receptor beta chains originate from one sample sequenced in a study of blood T cell repertoires in COVID-19. Profiling relied on immunoSEQ multiplex PCR, and the TCRdb table lists in-frame clones only, not all of them. This sample has about 250,000 clones, with over 70% found just once. Input material: peripheral blood. These receptors all come from an elderly man with acute or convalescent COVID-19.

The rearrangement uses TRBV11-2 and TRBJ2-3; D is perhaps TRBD1 (5 bases). The V and J ends lost 6 bases and 1 base respectively, with 14 bases between them. This CDR3 has 15 residues. CDR1 and CDR2 (germline): SGHAT, FQNNGV. The CDR3 sequence is CASSSPGSGTDTQYF. The CDR3 DNA sequence: TGTGCCAGCAGTTCACCAGGGTCCGGCACAGATACGCAGTATTTT.

This CDR3 reads CASSLAGRADTQYF. The CDR3 DNA reads as TGCGCCAGCAGCTTGGCCGGGAGGGCAGATACGCAGTATTTT. This chain uses TRBV5-1 with TRBJ2-3; 8 bases are shared with TRBD2. Germline CDR1 is SGHRS and CDR2 is YFSETQ. There are 14 residues in the CDR3. V shed 0 bases and J 4 bases; nucleotides not matched to a gene: 1. Looking up the rest from reference TRBV5-1 and TRBJ2-3 gives the full variable domain: KAGVTQTPRYLIKTRGQQVTLSCSPISGHRSVSWYQQTPGQGLQFLFEYFSETQRNKGNFPGRFSGRQFSNSRSEMNVSTLELGDSALYLCASSLAGRADTQYFGPGTRLTVL.

The J gene is TRBJ2-5, the V gene TRBV2; 9 bases agree with TRBD1. The J segment lost 5 bases and the V segment lost 10 bases, leaving 8 bases of the junction unmatched. Germline V CDR1 and CDR2: SNHLY, FYNNEI. The CDR3 runs to 13 residues. CDR3 DNA sequence: TGTGCCACCCACAGGGGGCTCGGGGAGACCCAGTACTTC. Protein sequence: CATHRGLGETQYF.

V usage is TRBV11-2 and J usage is TRBJ2-7; TRBD1 might be the D (6 bases). This CDR3 contains 15 residues. The germline CDR1 and CDR2 sequences are SGHAT and FQNNGV. The ends were cut back, 6 bases at V and 0 bases at J, with 15 bases in the middle. DNA for the CDR3: TGTGCCAGCAGGTACAGGGAGACGAACTCCTACGAGCAGTACTTC. It is translated as CASRYRETNSYEQYF.